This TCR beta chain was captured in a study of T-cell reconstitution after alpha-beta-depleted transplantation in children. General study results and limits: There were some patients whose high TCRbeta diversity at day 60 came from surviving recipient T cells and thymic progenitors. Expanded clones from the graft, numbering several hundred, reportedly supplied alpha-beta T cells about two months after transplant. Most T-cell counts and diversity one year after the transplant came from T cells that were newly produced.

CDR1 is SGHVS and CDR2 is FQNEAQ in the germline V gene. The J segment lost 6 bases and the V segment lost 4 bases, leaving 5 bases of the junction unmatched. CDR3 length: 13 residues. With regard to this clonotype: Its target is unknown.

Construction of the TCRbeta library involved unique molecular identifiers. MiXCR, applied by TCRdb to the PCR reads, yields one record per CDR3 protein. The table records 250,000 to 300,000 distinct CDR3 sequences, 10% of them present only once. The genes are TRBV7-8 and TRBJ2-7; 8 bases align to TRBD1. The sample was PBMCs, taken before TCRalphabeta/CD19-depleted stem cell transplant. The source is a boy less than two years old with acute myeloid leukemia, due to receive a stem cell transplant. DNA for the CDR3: TGTGCCAGCAGCTCTATGACAGGGGTCGAGCAGTACTTC. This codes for CASSSMTGVEQYF.